These 31 T cell receptor beta chains were sequenced from one sample in a study of blood T cells in healthy people across ages. The second PCR ran about 6 to 11 cycles with a sample-barcoded 5' primer and J-beta primers. TCRdb reanalysed the 5' RACE reads using MiXCR and keeps one entry per CDR3 protein. Among 800,000 to 950,000 distinct CDR3 sequences listed, almost 30% were seen once. These data were also reused for a study on T cells of mothers and their children.

Sequences were obtained from blood. Receptors originate from a woman between 40 and 55 years old in good health.

A remark on this clonotype: A much larger clone differs from this one at a single base, so this may be a read error. The V gene is TRBV7-8, the J gene TRBJ2-1; no firm D call. CDR3 size: 15 residues. Germline CDR1 and CDR2: SGHVS and FQNEAQ. CDR3 protein: CASSSDPSSDNEQFF. The DNA of the CDR3 is TGTGCCAGCAGCTCGGACCCGAGCTCCGACAATGAGCAGTTCTTC.

This clonotype was recorded a few times. This chain connects TRBV9 to TRBJ2-5, with 7 positions matching TRBD2. The germline V gene has CDR1 SGDLS and CDR2 YYNGEE. The CDR3 is made up of 14 amino acids. J gave up 4 bases and V 0 bases, and 3 bases lay outside the gene matches. The DNA for the CDR3 is TGTGCCAGCAGCGTAGCCCCGGGAGGAGAGACCCAGTACTTC. This translates into CASSVAPGGETQYF.

In this sample, this clonotype turned up a few times. The V gene is TRBV27, the J gene TRBJ2-5; 9 bases align to TRBD1. Germline V lookup: CDR1 MNHEY, CDR2 SMNVEV (reference sequence). Trimming at V came to 8 bases and at J to 5 bases, leaving 9 bases not matched to a gene. The CDR3 is made up of 14 amino acids. The CDR3 loop is CASSGTGSGETQYF. DNA of the CDR3: TGTGCCAGCTCCGGGACAGGGTCAGGGGAGACCCAGTACTTC.

The J gene is TRBJ2-7, the V gene TRBV4-3; D is unresolved. The CDR3 spans 16 residues. In germline, CDR1 is LGHNA, CDR2 YSLEER. Trimming left V 0 bases short and J 0 bases short, with 12 bases between. The CDR3: CASSQESLTNSYEQYF. In DNA, the CDR3 is TGCGCCAGCAGCCAAGAATCGCTGACAAACTCCTACGAGCAGTACTTC.

There are a few counts of this clonotype. A read error is possible here, since a much larger clone lies one base away. The rearrangement links TRBV6-1 to TRBJ2-7; 7 bases fit TRBD1. CDR1 is MNHNS, CDR2 SASEGT, per germline. This CDR3 is built from 14 residues. The CDR3 DNA reads as TGTGACAGCAGTAAGCACAGGGGCGGCTACGAGCAGTACTTC. Translation: CDSSKHRGGYEQYF.

The V gene is TRBV4-1, the J gene TRBJ2-1; perhaps TRBD1 as D (6 bases). Germline V lookup: CDR1 MGHRA, CDR2 YSYEKL. The CDR3 has 21 residues. V was trimmed by 0 bases and J by 0 bases, leaving 24 bases between them. The CDR3 sequence: CASSQDKTRRGRYLSYNEQFF. CDR3 sequence (DNA): TGCGCCAGCAGCCAAGATAAAACCCGCAGGGGTCGCTACCTCTCCTACAATGAGCAGTTCTTC.

This sequence joins TRBV12-3 or TRBV12-4 and TRBJ1-5; D gene unclear. Trimming left V 3 bases short and J 1 base short, with 7 bases between. The CDR3 sequence is 14 residues long. CDR3 sequence (DNA): TGTGCCAGCAGTTTCAGTTTCAGCAATCAGCCCCAGCATTTT. Its translation: CASSFSFSNQPQHF.

This clonotype was counted only a few times. The rearrangement links TRBV25-1 to TRBJ2-2, with D possibly matching TRBD1 (5 bases). CDR1 and CDR2 from the germline V gene are MGHDK and SYGVNS. Trimming took 7 bases from V and 6 from J, leaving 27 bases between them. The CDR3 contains 18 residues. CDR3 sequence (DNA): TGTGCCAGCAATCCCTCGACGTCTAGGGGCCCGGAACCCGGGGAGCTGTTTTTT. As protein: CASNPSTSRGPEPGELFF. The entire variable domain, with the rest obtained from reference TRBV25-1 and TRBJ2-2, is as follows: EADIYQTPRYLVIGTGKKITLECSQTMGHDKMYWYQQDPGMELHLIHYSYGVNSTEKGDLSSESTVSRIRTEHFPLTLESARPSHTSQYLCASNPSTSRGPEPGELFFGEGSRLTVL.

In its sample, this clonotype was seen a few times. The CDR3 DNA reads as TGTGCCAGCAGCTTAACCTCCCGGCACACTGAAGCTTTCTTT. Protein product: CASSLTSRHTEAFF. The V call is TRBV7-3, the J call TRBJ1-1; D gene uncertain. This CDR3 is 14 amino acids long. V was shortened by 0 bases and J by 3 bases, with 8 bases between the two germline ends. Germline values: CDR1 SGHTA, CDR2 FQGTGA.

To note about this clonotype: This may arise from a read error, as a much more abundant clone is one base away. The genes are TRBV20-1 and TRBJ2-7, with D perhaps matching TRBD1 (6 bases). The CDR3 contains 12 residues. The germline CDR1 and CDR2 sequences are DFQATT and SNEGSKA (reference sequence). V lost 0 bases, J lost 7 bases, and 10 bases lay in between. The CDR3 nucleotides read TGCAGTGCTAGAGAAGGGACAAATGAGCAGTACTTC. This encodes CSAREGTNEQYF.

The V and J genes are TRBV27 and TRBJ2-5; D ambiguous. The CDR3 is made up of 15 amino acids. Looked up from germline, CDR1 is MNHEY and CDR2 is SMNVEV (reference sequence). The V gene lost 0 bases and the J gene lost 0 bases, with 8 bases spanning the gap. In nucleotides, the CDR3 is TGTGCCAGCAGTTTATCGTGGCGGAACCAAGAGACCCAGTACTTC. Encoded protein: CASSLSWRNQETQYF.

This clonotype has ten or more counts. The J gene is TRBJ2-1, the V gene TRBV9, with D possibly matching TRBD2 (6 bases). CDR3 length: 16 amino acids. Trimming took 0 bases from V and 4 from J, leaving 14 bases between them. CDR1 is SGDLS, CDR2 YYNGEE, per germline. CDR3 DNA sequence: TGTGCCAGCAGCGTAGCTCCGGGGGTCTCATACAATGAGCAGTTCTTC. Translated, it gives CASSVAPGVSYNEQFF.

This clonotype was found a few times. CDR3 DNA: TGTGCCAGCAGCGCGGGGACTAGCGGGGTGACCCAGTACTTC. Translation: CASSAGTSGVTQYF. V is TRBV7-2 and J is TRBJ2-5; the match to TRBD2 covers 13 bases. Trimming removed 5 bases from V and 7 bases from J; junction bases left unmatched: 4. Germline V lookup: CDR1 SGHTA, CDR2 FQGNSA. The CDR3 is 14 amino acids.

This clonotype appeared many times. This sequence joins TRBV5-1 and TRBJ1-2, with D unresolved. Per germline, CDR1 SGHRS and CDR2 YFSETQ. V was pared by 0 bases and J by 5 bases, with 11 bases between. The CDR3 runs 14 residues. This CDR3 is CASSLGAEEYGYTF. DNA for the CDR3: TGCGCCAGCAGCTTGGGAGCAGAAGAGTATGGCTACACCTTC.

This clonotype was observed many times. This sequence joins TRBV15 and TRBJ2-3; D gene uncertain. Trimming took off 3 bases at V and 0 bases at J, with 1 base between the two ends. In germline, CDR1 is LNHNV, CDR2 YYDKDF (reference sequence). There are 12 residues in the CDR3. The CDR3 region is CATSSSTDTQYF. CDR3 bases: TGTGCCACCAGCAGTAGCACAGATACGCAGTATTTT.

This chain links TRBV24-1 with TRBJ1-5; weak D call: TRBD1 (6 bases). Looked up from germline, CDR1 is KGHDR and CDR2 is SFDVKD. CDR3 length: 15 residues. Trimming pared 6 bases from V and 2 bases from J, leaving 13 bases between. This CDR3 is CATSPRGVGNQPQHF. The CDR3 DNA reads as TGTGCCACCAGTCCAAGGGGGGTTGGCAATCAGCCCCAGCATTTT.

This clonotype occurred many times. The CDR3 reads CASTPVGAISETQYF. CDR3 bases: TGTGCCAGCACCCCCGTGGGAGCCATATCGGAGACCCAGTACTTC. The chain recombines TRBV12-3 or TRBV12-4 with TRBJ2-5, with TRBD2 as a possible D gene (5 bases). V was trimmed by 7 bases and J by 5 bases, leaving 20 bases between them. CDR3 length equals 15 residues.

This clonotype was seen a few times. The chain is built from TRBV5-1 and TRBJ2-7; 8 nucleotides align to TRBD1. This CDR3 contains 14 residues. Germline assignment: CDR1 SGHRS and CDR2 YFSETQ. With V trimmed by 4 bases and J by 5 bases, 8 bases remained unmatched. The CDR3 sequence: CASSKGQVGNEQYF. The CDR3 DNA reads TGCGCCAGCAGCAAGGGACAGGTTGGTAACGAGCAGTACTTC.

This clonotype was recorded a few times. The CDR3 does not close with the conserved phenylalanine or tryptophan, likely indicating a read error. The V and J genes are TRBV29-1 and TRBJ1-2, with TRBD1 matching over 8 bases. V shed 1 base and J 6 bases; nucleotides not matched to a gene: 4. CDR3 length equals 13 residues. The germline V gene encodes CDR1 SQVTM and CDR2 ANQGSEA. The CDR3 sequence is CSVEGQGTDGYTL. CDR3 sequence (DNA): TGCAGCGTTGAAGGACAGGGGACGGATGGCTACACCTTA.

This clonotype has a handful of counts. The CDR3 spells CSVCPGQTGTSASSYNEQFF. The CDR3 nucleotides read TGCAGCGTTTGTCCGGGACAGACCGGGACTAGCGCCTCCTCCTACAATGAGCAGTTCTTC. This chain links TRBV29-1 with TRBJ2-1; 10 positions agree with TRBD2. Germline CDR1 is SQVTM and CDR2 is ANQGSEA. The CDR3 has 20 residues. V lost 5 bases and J lost 0; bases outside the gene matches: 19.

At least ten counts were recorded for this clonotype. The rearrangement links TRBV7-2 to TRBJ2-6, with D unclear. The germline V gene has CDR1 SGHTA and CDR2 FQGNSA. V lost 6 bases and J lost 0, with 6 bases in between. The CDR3 sequence is 14 residues long. The DNA of the CDR3 is TGTGCCAGCAGACCACCCTCTGGGGCCAACGTCCTGACTTTC. Translated, it gives CASRPPSGANVLTF.

This clonotype was detected many times. The chain recombines TRBV29-1 with TRBJ1-2; 9 nucleotides agree with TRBD1. CDR1 and CDR2 from the germline V gene are SQVTM and ANQGSEA. With 6 bases clipped from V and 5 bases from J, the junction kept 4 bases outside the gene matches. This CDR3 region has 12 residues. The DNA for the CDR3 is TGCAGCGTGGGACAGGGAGAGTATGGCTACACCTTC. Translation: CSVGQGEYGYTF.

With regard to this clonotype: Relative to the germline gene, one junction end is altered; a read error may explain this. This chain links TRBV12-3 or TRBV12-4 with TRBJ1-2; D is possibly TRBD1 (5 bases). This CDR3 region has 18 residues. In nucleotides, the CDR3 is TGTGCCAGCAGTTCTACTACCCAGGGACTGAGAGCTAACTATGGCTGCACCTTC. The encoded protein is CASSSTTQGLRANYGCTF.

This clonotype was found a few times. The chain employs TRBV4-2 and TRBJ1-2; no clear D gene. CDR1 and CDR2 from the germline V gene are LGHNA and YNFKEQ. Deletions cut 0 bases from V and 6 bases from J, with 14 bases between. This CDR3 spans 15 amino acids. CDR3 DNA sequence: TGTGCCAGCAGCCAAGAAGGTGGGTTTTCGGATGGCTACACCTTC. This translates into CASSQEGGFSDGYTF.

This clonotype has at least ten counts. The chain links TRBV7-2 to TRBJ2-1; 12 positions match TRBD2. J gave up 5 bases and V 4 bases, and 9 bases lay outside the gene matches. CDR3 size: 17 residues. CDR1 is SGHTA, CDR2 FQGNSA, per germline. The CDR3, as DNA: TGTGCCAGCAGCTCCCTCCGACTAGCGGGGGACGACAATGAGCAGTTCTTC. Amino acids: CASSSLRLAGDDNEQFF.

Ten or more counts support this clonotype. This chain joins TRBV4-1 and TRBJ2-4; 8 bases agree with TRBD1. This CDR3 has 17 amino acids. V shed 5 bases, J shed 0 bases, and the junction held 9 bases outside the gene matches. Germline V gene data show CDR1 as MGHRA and CDR2 as YSYEKL. CDR3 region: CASSYGTGQVAKNIQYF. CDR3 nucleotide sequence: TGCGCCAGCAGCTATGGGACAGGACAAGTAGCCAAAAACATTCAGTACTTC.

A note on this clonotype: The limits of the CDR3 on the DNA are not certain, so only TCRdb's listed CDR3 is given. CDR3 sequence: CSVVGTGSNTGERFF. J is TRBJ2-2 and V is TRBV29-1; TRBD2 reflects the table's D call only, with no check against the DNA. Germline loops: CDR1 SQVTM, CDR2 ANQGSEA. Including both end residues, the CDR3 is 15 amino acids long.

The count of this clonotype is one. Being one base from a much bigger clone, this may be a read error. This rearrangement joins TRBV7-8 to TRBJ2-7; D gene ambiguous. This CDR3 region has 15 residues. Trimming removed 4 bases at V and 2 bases at J, with 15 bases between. Germline V CDR1 and CDR2: SGHVS, FQNEAQ. The CDR3 DNA sequence: TGTGCCAGCAGCTCAGCCGGGCATAAAACCTACGAGCAGTACTTC. Encoded protein: CASSSAGHKTYEQYF.

This clonotype was seen more than once but under ten times. A junction end diverges from the germline sequence, so it may reflect a read error. J is TRBJ2-7 and V is TRBV20-1; tentative D call: TRBD2 (6 bases). This CDR3 region has 14 residues. CDR1 and CDR2 from the germline V gene are DFQATT and SNEGSKA (reference sequence). The CDR3 reads CSTRAGGSSYEQYF. The DNA of the CDR3 is TGCAGTACTAGAGCCGGAGGGAGCTCCTACGAGCAGTACTTC.

Remarks on this clonotype: A much larger clone differs by one base, so this may be a read error. The chain is built from TRBV20-1 and TRBJ2-1; a weak D match, TRBD2 (6 bases). This CDR3 has 15 residues. CDR1 is DFQATT, CDR2 SNEGSKA, per germline (reference sequence). The germline V and J ends were trimmed by 1 base and 13 bases, with 23 bases remaining between them. The CDR3 loop is CSARGTIRGMETQFF. CDR3 sequence (DNA): TGCAGTGCTAGAGGGACTATACGAGGCATGGAGACCCAGTTCTTC.

As concerns this clonotype: With a much larger clone just one base away, this may be a read error. V is TRBV27 and J is TRBJ1-5; perhaps TRBD1 as D (6 bases). There are 12 residues in the CDR3. CDR1 is MNHEY and CDR2 is SMNVEV in the germline V gene (reference sequence). CDR3 DNA sequence: TGTACCAGCAGTGCTCAGGGGCAGCCCCAGCATTTT. The encoded protein is CTSSAQGQPQHF.